This TCR beta chain was recovered during a study of OX40 agonist ivuxolimab in advanced cancers. About the study: Every 2 weeks, ivuxolimab was infused into the patients intravenously at between 0.01 and 10 mg/kg. The diagnoses of dose-escalation patients were hepatocellular carcinoma, melanoma, renal cell or head and neck cancer. Findings of the study overall: No determination was made of the antigen specificity of the expanded peripheral T cells. A proportion of nonresponders additionally exhibited low normalized T-cell clonal expansion.

Assay used: immunoSEQ multiplex PCR; TCRdb lists only in-frame clones, some missing. The sample shows under 100,000 clones, roughly 92% of them seen only once. This CDR3 contains 12 residues. Losses at the gene ends were 10 bases for V and 5 bases for J; bases not matched to a gene: 2. CDR1 WSHSY and CDR2 SAAADI come from the germline V gene. With respect to this clone: Its specificity is not known.

The sample was CD4+ or CD8+ T cells sorted from blood, taken in a trial of the OX40 agonist ivuxolimab. The chain combines TRBV10-2 with TRBJ2-1; 10 nucleotides align to TRBD2. This receptor was obtained from an adult with an advanced solid tumor such as melanoma, head and neck, liver or kidney cancer. The CDR3 spells CATLAGDNEQFF. The CDR3 bases are TGCGCCACCCTAGCGGGAGACAATGAGCAGTTCTTC.